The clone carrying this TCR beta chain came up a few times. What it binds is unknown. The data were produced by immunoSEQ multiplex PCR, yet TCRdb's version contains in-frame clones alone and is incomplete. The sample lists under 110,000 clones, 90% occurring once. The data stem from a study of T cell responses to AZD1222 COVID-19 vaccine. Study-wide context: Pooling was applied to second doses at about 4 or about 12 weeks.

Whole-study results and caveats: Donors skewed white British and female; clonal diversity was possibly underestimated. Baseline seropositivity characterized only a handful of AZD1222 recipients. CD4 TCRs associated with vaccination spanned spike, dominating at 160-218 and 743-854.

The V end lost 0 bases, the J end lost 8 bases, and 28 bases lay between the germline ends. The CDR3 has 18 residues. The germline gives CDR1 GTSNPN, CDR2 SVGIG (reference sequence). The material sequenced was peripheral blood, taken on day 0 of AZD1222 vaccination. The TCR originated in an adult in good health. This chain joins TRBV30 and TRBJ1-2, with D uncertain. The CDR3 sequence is CAWSVVTTPLRIQSGYTF. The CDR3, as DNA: TGTGCCTGGAGTGTAGTCACCACTCCATTAAGGATCCAGTCCGGCTACACCTTC. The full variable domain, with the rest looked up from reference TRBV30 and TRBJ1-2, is SQTIHQWPATLVQPVGSPLSLECTVEGTSNPNLYWYRQAAGRGLQLLFYSVGIGQISSEVPQNLSASRPQDRQFILSSKKLLLSDSGFYLCAWSVVTTPLRIQSGYTFGSGTRLTVV.